These 14 T cell receptor beta chains were sequenced from one sample in a study of blood T cell repertoires in COVID-19. TCRdb's table, derived via immunoSEQ multiplex PCR, lists solely in-frame clones and lacks some. Among about 100,000 clones, 80% were seen once, and the ten largest hold 9.5% to 13%. Sequences were obtained from peripheral blood. The receptor source for this set is a woman aged 70-85 years with acute or convalescent COVID-19.

This clone is a singleton in its sample. V usage is TRBV2 and J usage is TRBJ1-4; tentative D call: TRBD1 (5 bases). Germline CDR1 reads SNHLY; CDR2 reads FYNNEI. The CDR3 runs 14 residues. V lost 5 bases to trimming and J lost 7 bases, with 14 bases between them. Here the CDR3 DNA reads TGTGCCAGCAGTCAAAATAGGGGAAGTGAAAAACTGTTTTTT. Translation gives CASSQNRGSEKLFF.

The chain is built from TRBV11-1 and TRBJ2-3; D perhaps matches TRBD2 (6 bases). The CDR3 is made up of 16 amino acids. The V gene's germline CDR1 is SGHAT and CDR2 FQDESV (reference sequence). Trimming cost V 0 bases and J 2 bases, with 12 bases left between them. The CDR3 reads CASSLAGGGNTDTQYF. The DNA for the CDR3 is TGTGCCAGCAGCTTAGCGGGGGGAGGAAACACAGATACGCAGTATTTT. Using reference TRBV11-1 and TRBJ2-3 for the parts outside the CDR3, the full variable domain is EAEVAQSPRYKITEKSQAVAFWCDPISGHATLYWYRQILGQGPELLVQFQDESVVDDSQLPKDRFSAERLKGVDSTLKIQPAELGDSAMYLCASSLAGGGNTDTQYFGPGTRLTVL.

The rearrangement uses TRBV6-5 and TRBJ1-2; 9 nucleotides agree with TRBD1. With V trimmed by 10 bases and J by 6 bases, 9 bases remained unmatched. CDR1 and CDR2 from the germline V gene are MNHEY and SVGAGI. The CDR3 is made up of 13 amino acids. The chain's CDR3 is CATFPGQGDGYTF. In nucleotides, the CDR3 is TGTGCCACCTTTCCGGGACAGGGAGATGGCTACACCTTC.

This chain links TRBV19 with TRBJ1-2, with D perhaps matching TRBD1 (6 bases). Per the germline V gene, CDR1 is LNHDA and CDR2 is SQIVND (reference sequence). The CDR3 is made up of 17 amino acids. Deletions cut 2 bases from V and 4 bases from J, with 20 bases between. The CDR3 spells CASSIRNRVWRFYGYTF. CDR3 DNA: TGTGCCAGTAGTATAAGAAACAGGGTCTGGCGTTTCTATGGCTACACCTTC. Supplemented by reference TRBV19 and TRBJ1-2, the full variable domain reads DGGITQSPKYLFRKEGQNVTLSCEQNLNHDAMYWYRQDPGQGLRLIYYSQIVNDFQKGDIAEGYSVSREKKESFPLTVTSAQKNPTAFYLCASSIRNRVWRFYGYTFGSGTRLTVV.

Only one count was recorded for this clone. The chain has TRBV29-1 and TRBJ2-2; 8 nucleotides line up with TRBD1. V was clipped by 6 bases and J by 5 bases; unmatched bases: 8. The CDR3 runs to 14 residues. The germline CDR1 and CDR2 sequences are SQVTM and ANQGSEA. CDR3 sequence: CSVGTGVKTGELFF. Here the CDR3 DNA reads TGCAGCGTGGGGACAGGTGTTAAGACCGGGGAGCTGTTTTTT.

This chain joins TRBV9 and TRBJ1-1; D unresolved. In germline, CDR1 is SGDLS, CDR2 YYNGEE. V was shortened by 3 bases and J by 0 bases, with 9 bases between the two germline ends. The CDR3 covers 14 residues. CDR3 coding DNA: TGTGCCAGCAGCGGCTTTGGCATGAACACTGAAGCTTTCTTT. Its protein is CASSGFGMNTEAFF. The full variable domain, in which reference TRBV9 and TRBJ1-1 provide the parts outside the CDR3, is DSGVTQTPKHLITATGQRVTLRCSPRSGDLSVYWYQQSLDQGLQFLIQYYNGEERAKGNILERFSAQQFPDLHSELNLSSLELGDSALYFCASSGFGMNTEAFFGQGTRLTVV.

This chain's CDR3 is CASSEAPGDTEAFF. CDR3 sequence (DNA): TGTGCCAGCAGTGAAGCGCCCGGGGACACTGAAGCTTTCTTT. This chain uses TRBV6-1 with TRBJ1-1, with unresolved D. The CDR3 is 14 residues long. The ends were cut back, 0 bases at V and 3 bases at J, with 8 bases in the middle. CDR1 and CDR2 (germline): MNHNS, SASEGT.

This chain uses TRBV5-1 with TRBJ2-4; 9 nucleotides match TRBD1. With V trimmed by 5 bases and J by 5 bases, 11 bases remained unmatched. This CDR3 comprises 16 residues. The germline V gene has CDR1 SGHRS and CDR2 YFSETQ. The CDR3: CASSLFDRGFENIQYF. The CDR3 nucleotides are TGCGCCAGCAGTTTGTTCGACAGGGGGTTCGAAAACATTCAGTACTTC.

The gene calls are TRBV9 and TRBJ2-3; 13 bases align to TRBD2. CDR3 size: 17 residues. The trim removed 3 bases at V and 4 bases at J, leaving 8 bases unmatched. Germline CDR1 is SGDLS and CDR2 is YYNGEE. In DNA form, the CDR3 reads TGTGCCAGCAGCGCTCGGACTAGCGGGGGAAGGGCAGATACGCAGTATTTT. Its protein is CASSARTSGGRADTQYF. The full variable domain, completed using reference TRBV9 and TRBJ2-3, is DSGVTQTPKHLITATGQRVTLRCSPRSGDLSVYWYQQSLDQGLQFLIQYYNGEERAKGNILERFSAQQFPDLHSELNLSSLELGDSALYFCASSARTSGGRADTQYFGPGTRLTVL.

The V gene is TRBV3-1 (or the pseudogene TRBV3-2), the J gene TRBJ1-1, with TRBD1 identical over 7 bases. The CDR3 runs to 14 residues. The ends lost 1 base at V and 6 bases at J; junction bases unmatched: 5. Germline lookup yields CDR1 LGHDT and CDR2 YNNKEL (reference sequence). CDR3 amino acids: CASSQVEGQSEAFF. CDR3 in DNA: TGTGCCAGCAGCCAAGTAGAGGGACAGTCTGAAGCTTTCTTT.

The V gene is TRBV6-2 or TRBV6-3, the J gene TRBJ1-2; no reliable D call. Germline assignment: CDR1 MNHEY and CDR2 SVGEGT. The CDR3 extends over 14 amino acids. V gave up 5 bases and J gave up 0 bases, with 10 bases separating them. CDR3 DNA: TGTGCCAGCAGTCTCGACGGGTCTAACTATGGCTACACCTTC. The encoded protein is CASSLDGSNYGYTF.

The chain combines TRBV12-5 with TRBJ1-1, with D maybe TRBD1 (6 bases). Per the germline V gene, CDR1 is LGHNT and CDR2 is FRNRAP. Trimming left V 7 bases short and J 4 bases short, with 13 bases between. This CDR3 has 13 amino acids. CDR3 bases: TGTGCTAGTGCGGGAAGGGGGACCACTGAAGCTTTCTTT. It encodes CASAGRGTTEAFF.

The chain combines TRBV24-1 with TRBJ2-3; D possibly corresponds to TRBD1 (5 bases). V lost 1 base to trimming and J lost 0 bases, with 10 bases between them. This CDR3 region has 16 residues. The germline gives CDR1 KGHDR, CDR2 SFDVKD. CDR3 coding DNA: TGTGCCACCAGTGATTTCTCCAGGGTGAGCACAGATACGCAGTATTTT. Translated: CATSDFSRVSTDTQYF.

The chain recombines TRBV5-1 with TRBJ2-7; D is perhaps TRBD1 (5 bases). The V and J ends lost 3 bases and 2 bases respectively, with 12 bases between them. This CDR3 region has 14 residues. Per the germline V gene, CDR1 is SGHRS and CDR2 is YFSETQ. The CDR3 DNA reads as TGCGCCAGCAGCTCCCAGGGAAGTACCTACGAGCAGTACTTC. Translation gives CASSSQGSTYEQYF.